This T cell receptor beta chain was identified during a study of shared clonotypes between healthy human individuals (dated by TCRdb to the early 2020s). With respect to the entire study: Three men and a couple of women, aged 18 to 49 years, made up the cohort. To estimate repertoire size and how much clonotypes are shared between individuals, the study performed deep sequencing of blood TCR repertoires from 4 to 6 healthy adults. Per donor, three plates each were used for CD4 naive and CD4 memory, two for CD8 naive, and one for CD8 memory. Per donor, leukapheresis produced somewhere between about 0.94 and 10 billion PBMCs. Different laboratories and diverse techniques were used to prepare libraries and sequence TCR repertoires, to increase sequencing depth and limit assay-specific biases.

CD8 naive samples were obtained by positive selection for CCR7 among CD45RO-negative cells, yielding a CD45RA+CCR7+ population from which TemRA cells were excluded. The donors were healthy, HIV-negative adults who had no recently reported acute infections or vaccinations. Every donor was a Caucasian adult living in Nashville, Tennessee, USA. After blood collection by leukapheresis, PBMCs were isolated using Ficoll-Histopaque density gradient centrifugation and then cryopreserved in the vapor phase of liquid nitrogen. Analytical flow cytometry was used to check the purity and quantity of every magnetically sorted T cell population. Genomic DNA was isolated from each sorted fraction and quantified by UV absorbance on a Nanodrop 2000c. What the research found in general, with its limitations: Even with the large sequencing depth, rarefaction of the sorted-subset datasets indicated that sequencing was incomplete. Sampling was restricted to blood, and TCR repertoires in tissue are likely to differ from TCR repertoires in blood. When several donors were compared, the shared fraction of clonotypes was about 5% for naive CD4, more than 3% for naive CD8, 2.3% for memory CD4, and less than 0.5% for memory CD8. Compared with non-shared clonotypes, the clonotypes found in all four sorted-subset donors had higher generation probabilities. Pairwise subsampling led to the expectation that sequencing depth would affect the degree of clonotype sharing among donors. Because the study included a small number of donors, the genetic and exposure-history diversity represented was limited. Naive subsets generally had larger estimated clonotype richness than memory subsets.

Using the deep immunoSEQ assay, TCR CDR3 regions were amplified from genomic DNA by multiplex PCR. Extracted genomic DNA from each cell subset was spread evenly across all wells of several immunoSEQ 96-well plates, with each plate serving as a replicate. For sorted subsets, approximately 210 ng of genomic DNA, equivalent to some 30,000 T cell genomes, went into each replicate PCR. The purified libraries were quantified using a Qubit 3.0 fluorometer, sized with a Bioanalyzer 2100, and then quantified again using the KAPA Library Quantification kit. Every immunoSEQ 96-well plate was sequenced on a dedicated single-read 150-cycle Illumina NextSeq 550 flow cell. The paper's data handling went like this. Because the immunoSEQ output included only junctional sequences and no quality scores, the filtering could not be the same as the filtering used for full-length reads. To assign V/J genes and CDR3, sequences were annotated using PyIR, a Python wrapper for IgBLAST v1.9, with IMGT germline references. Reads were removed for weak V/J assignments (E-value above 1e-6), missing CDR3, stop codons, out-of-frame junctions, or ambiguous translated residues. V3J clonotypes were defined as sequences sharing the same inferred V gene, J gene, and CDR3 amino acid sequence. To compute the percentage overlap between repertoires, the number of shared unique clonotypes was divided by the size of the smaller repertoire. Repertoire richness was assessed with RTK rarefaction, the Chao1 estimator, and Recon v2.1 estimates of unobserved clonotypes. Generation probabilities were computed with OLGA for all TCRbeta clonotypes obtained by the gDNA method from several donors. Not all clones reach the TCRdb copy of this immuneACCESS table, which keeps in-frame sequences only. Checked studies attribute under half of the gap to unresolved V genes and leave the rest unexplained. V and J calls and clone size are copied from that table; D and trimming were computed from the DNA. Present in this sample are fewer than 700,000 clones, about 95% of which were seen just once. The ten largest account for 0.11% of the sample.

The CDR3 has 13 amino acids, counting the end cysteine and phenylalanine. Solely the CDR3 DNA is kept, with 39 bases framed from the first base. The germline V gene encodes CDR1 MGHDK and CDR2 SYGVNS. V lost 3 bases and J lost 2 bases; the stretch between them is 8 bases long. A word on this clone: What this receptor recognizes is not known. Base qualities were left out, and no much larger clone turns up one base away.

The sequence links TRBV25-1 to TRBJ2-7; there is no confident call for the D gene. Sequencing was done on a sample of naive CD8+ T cells sorted from blood. The cell subset or site label on this specimen signifies: CD45RA+CCR7+. The receptor comes from a woman aged 30 to 39 in good health. The CDR3 is CASSDSYAYEQYF. The nucleotide sequence is TGTGCCAGCAGTGACTCGTATGCCTACGAGCAGTACTTC.